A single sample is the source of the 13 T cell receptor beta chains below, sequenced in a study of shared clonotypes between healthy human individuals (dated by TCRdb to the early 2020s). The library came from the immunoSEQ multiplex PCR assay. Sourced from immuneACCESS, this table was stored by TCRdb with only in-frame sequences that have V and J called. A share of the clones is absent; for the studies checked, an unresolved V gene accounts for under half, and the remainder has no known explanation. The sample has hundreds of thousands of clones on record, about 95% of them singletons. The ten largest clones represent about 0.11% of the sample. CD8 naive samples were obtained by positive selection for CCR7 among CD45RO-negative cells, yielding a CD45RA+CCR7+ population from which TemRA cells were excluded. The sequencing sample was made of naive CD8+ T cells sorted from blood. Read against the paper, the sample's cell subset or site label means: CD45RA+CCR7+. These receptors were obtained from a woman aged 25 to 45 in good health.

This CDR3 reads CAIDLGLSYEQYF. The CDR3 nucleotides read TGTGCCATCGACTTGGGACTATCCTACGAGCAGTACTTC. This chain connects TRBV7-9 to TRBJ2-7; 7 positions match TRBD2. Trimming at V came to 10 bases and at J to 1 base, leaving 7 bases not matched to a gene. In germline, CDR1 is SEHNR, CDR2 FQNEAQ (reference sequence). The CDR3 sequence is 13 residues long. Drawing the rest from reference TRBV7-9 and TRBJ2-7, the complete variable domain is DTGVSQNPRHKITKRGQNVTFRCDPISEHNRLYWYRQTLGQGPEFLTYFQNEAQLEKSRLLSDRFSAERPKGSFSTLEIQRTEQGDSAMYLCAIDLGLSYEQYFGPGTRLTVT.

The CDR3 protein is CASSLIRLAGLSSYNEQFF. CDR3 DNA: TGTGCCAGCAGTTTAATCCGGCTAGCGGGCCTGAGCTCCTACAATGAGCAGTTCTTC. The genes are TRBV28 and TRBJ2-1, with TRBD2 identical over 8 bases. In germline, CDR1 is MDHEN, CDR2 SYDVKM. V lost 2 bases to trimming and J lost 0 bases; unmatched junction nucleotides: 12. The CDR3 sequence is 19 residues long.

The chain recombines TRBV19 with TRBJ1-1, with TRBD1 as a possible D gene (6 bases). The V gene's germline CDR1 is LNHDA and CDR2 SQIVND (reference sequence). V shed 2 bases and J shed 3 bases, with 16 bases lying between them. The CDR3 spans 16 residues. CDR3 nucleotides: TGTGCCAGTAGTATATTTGGGACACAAAAAGACACTGAAGCTTTCTTT. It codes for CASSIFGTQKDTEAFF.

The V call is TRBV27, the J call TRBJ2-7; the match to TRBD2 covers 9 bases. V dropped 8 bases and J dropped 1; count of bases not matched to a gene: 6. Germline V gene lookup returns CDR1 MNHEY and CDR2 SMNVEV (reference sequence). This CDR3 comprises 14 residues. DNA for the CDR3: TGTGCCAGCCGACTGGGACTAGCTTCCTACGAGCAGTACTTC. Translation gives CASRLGLASYEQYF.

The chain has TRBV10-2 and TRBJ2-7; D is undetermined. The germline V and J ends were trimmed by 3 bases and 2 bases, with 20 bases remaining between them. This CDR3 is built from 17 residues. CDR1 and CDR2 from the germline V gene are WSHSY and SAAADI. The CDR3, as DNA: TGCGCCAGCAGTGAACCCCGTCCCCCACATGCTGCCTACGAGCAGTACTTC. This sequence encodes CASSEPRPPHAAYEQYF.

The CDR3 bases are TGTGCCAGTCGGACTGGATCCTACAATGAGCAGTTCTTC. It translates to CASRTGSYNEQFF. The V call is TRBV19, the J call TRBJ2-1, with D possibly matching TRBD2 (5 bases). The germline CDR1 and CDR2 sequences are LNHDA and SQIVND (reference sequence). CDR3 length equals 13 residues. The germline V and J ends were trimmed by 8 bases and 1 base, with 9 bases remaining between them.

As DNA, the CDR3 is TGTGCCAGCAGCGCGCACCCACAGCGGGAGACCTACAATGAGCAGTTCTTC. It translates to CASSAHPQRETYNEQFF. The chain uses TRBV21-1 and TRBJ2-1; the D call in the table, TRBD2, was not verified against the DNA. TRBV21-1 is a pseudogene. CDR3 size: 17 residues.

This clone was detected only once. The CDR3: CATSPGGSYEQYF. The DNA of the CDR3 is TGTGCCACTTCCCCAGGGGGGAGCTACGAGCAGTACTTC. This chain links TRBV2 with TRBJ2-7, with D possibly being TRBD1 (7 bases). The CDR3 consists of 13 residues. The V end lost 10 bases, the J end lost 3 bases, and 16 bases lay between the germline ends. Looked up from germline, CDR1 is SNHLY and CDR2 is FYNNEI.

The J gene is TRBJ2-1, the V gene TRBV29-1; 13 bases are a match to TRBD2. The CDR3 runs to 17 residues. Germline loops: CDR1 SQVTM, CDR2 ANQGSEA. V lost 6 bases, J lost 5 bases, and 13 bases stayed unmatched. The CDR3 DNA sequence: TGCAGCGTGGGGCTTACCCGGACTAGCGGGAGAAACAATGAGCAGTTCTTC. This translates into CSVGLTRTSGRNNEQFF.

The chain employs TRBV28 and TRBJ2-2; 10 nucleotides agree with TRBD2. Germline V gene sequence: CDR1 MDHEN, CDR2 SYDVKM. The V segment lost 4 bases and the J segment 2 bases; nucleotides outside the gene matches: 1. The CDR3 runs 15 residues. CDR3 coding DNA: TGTGCCAGCAGTTGGACTAGCGGTAACACCGGGGAGCTGTTTTTT. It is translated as CASSWTSGNTGELFF.

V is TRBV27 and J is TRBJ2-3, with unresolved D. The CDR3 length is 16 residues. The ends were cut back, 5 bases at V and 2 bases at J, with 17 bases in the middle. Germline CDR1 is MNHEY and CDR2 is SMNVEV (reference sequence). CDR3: CASSRRRQTSTDTQYF. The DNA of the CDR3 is TGTGCCAGCAGTAGGAGACGGCAGACATCCACAGATACGCAGTATTTT.

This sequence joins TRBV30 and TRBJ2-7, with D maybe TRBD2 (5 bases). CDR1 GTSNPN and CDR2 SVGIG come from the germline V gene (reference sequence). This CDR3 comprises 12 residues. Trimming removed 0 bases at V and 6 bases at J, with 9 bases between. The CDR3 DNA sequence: TGTGCCTGGAGTGTAGAGGGAACCGAGCAGTACTTC. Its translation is CAWSVEGTEQYF.

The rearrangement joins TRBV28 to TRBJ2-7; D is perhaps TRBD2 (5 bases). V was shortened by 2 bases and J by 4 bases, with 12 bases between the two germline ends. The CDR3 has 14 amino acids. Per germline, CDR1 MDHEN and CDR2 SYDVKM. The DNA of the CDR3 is TGTGCCAGCAGTTTAGGTGATAGCGAGTACGAGCAGTACTTC. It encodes CASSLGDSEYEQYF. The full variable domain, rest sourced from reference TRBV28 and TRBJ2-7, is DVKVTQSSRYLVKRTGEKVFLECVQDMDHENMFWYRQDPGLGLRLIYFSYDVKMKEKGDIPEGYSVSREKKERFSLILESASTNQTSMYLCASSLGDSEYEQYFGPGTRLTVT.